These T cell receptor beta chains were read from a single sample in a study of regulatory T cells in long-lasting Graves disease. TCRdb used MiXCR to reprocess the multiplex PCR reads, holding one entry per CDR3 protein. The top ten hold around 20% of the sample, which has a few hundred thousand distinct CDR3 sequences, roughly 17% seen once. This sample also belongs to another study, concerning T cells in Graves' hyperthyroidism and ophthalmopathy.

The sequenced sample was peripheral blood mononuclear cells (PBMCs), obtained at new diagnosis, from a patient treated with antithyroid drugs. The receptors come from a woman aged 18-29 years with Graves disease. Both conserved end residues are part of each CDR3. Fields, in order: clone size, D gene, J gene, V gene, CDR3 DNA, CDR3 protein. D genes are given only for firm matches. The listing skips clone size in some rows; elsewhere it reads once, few, many or a size class.

size: NA
D: TRBD1
J: TRBJ1-5
V: TRBV19
DNA: TGTGCCAGTAGTATAAGAGGGGGGGACAGTAATCAGCCCCAGCATTTT
CDR3: CASSIRGGDSNQPQHF

size: many
D: NA
J: TRBJ1-1
V: TRBV7-9
DNA: TGTGCCAGCAGTTTCCAGGGAGTGGGGACCACTGAAGCTTTCTTT
CDR3: CASSFQGVGTTEAFF

size: many
D: TRBD1
J: TRBJ1-1
V: TRBV19
DNA: TGTGCCAGTAGTTTCTCAGGACAGGGAAACACTGAAGCTTTCTTT
CDR3: CASSFSGQGNTEAFF

size: many
D: NA
J: TRBJ2-3
V: TRBV11-2
DNA: TGTGCCAGCAGCTTAGATGGAGGGCGGGATACGCAGTATTTT
CDR3: CASSLDGGRDTQYF

size: NA
D: NA
J: TRBJ1-4
V: TRBV5-1
DNA: TGCGCCAGCAGCCCCACAAAAGGGTATGGCAGGAAACTGTTTTTT
CDR3: CASSPTKGYGRKLFF

size: NA
D: NA
J: TRBJ1-2
V: TRBV6-1
DNA: TGTGCCAGCAGGGAAAACTCGGACCTCTATGGCTACACCTTC
CDR3: CASRENSDLYGYTF

size: many
D: TRBD2
J: TRBJ2-3
V: TRBV13
DNA: TGTGCCAGCAGCGTAAGGTCCCTAGCGGGGGCGGCAGGGGATGCGCAGTATTTT
CDR3: CASSVRSLAGAAGDAQYF

size: NA
D: TRBD2
J: TRBJ2-1
V: TRBV12-3/TRBV12-4
DNA: TGTGCCAGCGGGCTAGCGGGAGTGGGCAACAATGAGCAGTTCTTC
CDR3: CASGLAGVGNNEQFF

size: many
D: NA
J: TRBJ1-1
V: TRBV14
DNA: TGTGCCAGCAGCCCCAGAGGACTAGGAAGTAACACTGAAGCTTTCTTT
CDR3: CASSPRGLGSNTEAFF

size: few
D: NA
J: TRBJ2-7
V: TRBV7-9
DNA: TGTGCCAGCAGCCCCCGCGGGGATGTCGAGCAGTACTTC
CDR3: CASSPRGDVEQYF

size: many
D: NA
J: TRBJ1-5
V: TRBV27
DNA: TGTGCCAGCAGTTTAAAGGAGGGGCGACAGCCCCAGCATTTT
CDR3: CASSLKEGRQPQHF

size: many
D: NA
J: TRBJ2-7
V: TRBV20-1
DNA: TGCAGTGCTAGAGGGCCTTCTGGTGAGCAGTACTTC
CDR3: CSARGPSGEQYF

size: NA
D: NA
J: TRBJ1-5
V: TRBV19
DNA: TGTGCCAGTAGTAATGGGGCCCTTCCGCATCAGCCCCAGCATTTT
CDR3: CASSNGALPHQPQHF

size: few
D: NA
J: TRBJ1-5
V: TRBV4-1
DNA: TGCGCCAGCAGCCCCGGACAAAATAGCAATCAGCCCCAGCATTTT
CDR3: CASSPGQNSNQPQHF

size: many
D: NA
J: TRBJ2-7
V: TRBV27
DNA: TGTGCCAGCAGTTTAATCCCGCTTAGGAGGGAGTCCTCCTACGAGCAGTACTTC
CDR3: CASSLIPLRRESSYEQYF

size: NA
D: TRBD2
J: TRBJ2-7
V: TRBV4-3
DNA: TGCGCCAGCAGCTACCCCGGGAGGTCCTACGAGCAGTACTTC
CDR3: CASSYPGRSYEQYF

size: NA
D: NA
J: TRBJ1-2
V: TRBV7-3
DNA: TGTGCCAGCAGCCCCGGCCGGGGCGCCCGGAGTGATGGCTACACCTTC
CDR3: CASSPGRGARSDGYTF

size: NA
D: NA
J: TRBJ2-2
V: TRBV10-3
DNA: TGTGCCATCAGTGCAGGCAGCGCGAACACCGGGGAGCTGTTTTTT
CDR3: CAISAGSANTGELFF

size: few
D: NA
J: TRBJ2-1
V: TRBV14
DNA: TGTGCCAGCAGCCATCTTGGTGACAGGTCCAATGAGCAGTTCTTC
CDR3: CASSHLGDRSNEQFF

size: many
D: NA
J: TRBJ2-3
V: TRBV13
DNA: TGTGCCAGCGCAGTCGGCTTAAGGACAGATACGCAGTATTTT
CDR3: CASAVGLRTDTQYF

size: few
D: NA
J: TRBJ2-6
V: TRBV6-1
DNA: TGTGCCAGCAGTGGCACCGGATACTCTGGGGCCAACGTCCTGACTTTC
CDR3: CASSGTGYSGANVLTF

size: NA
D: NA
J: TRBJ2-3
V: TRBV11-2
DNA: TGTGCCAGCAGCTTAGCATCCGGGGGTGACGATACGCAGTATTTT
CDR3: CASSLASGGDDTQYF

size: many
D: TRBD1
J: TRBJ1-1
V: TRBV7-8
DNA: TGTGCCAGCAGCTTAGCCAGGGGGGGGAACACTGAAGCTTTCTTT
CDR3: CASSLARGGNTEAFF

size: many
D: NA
J: TRBJ1-5
V: TRBV7-9
DNA: TGTGCCAGCAGCTTAGAGACAGAACGCGGTCAGCCCCAGCATTTT
CDR3: CASSLETERGQPQHF

size: many
D: NA
J: TRBJ2-5
V: TRBV5-5
DNA: TGTGCCAGCAGCACAAGTCAAGAGACCCAGTACTTC
CDR3: CASSTSQETQYF

size: few
D: NA
J: TRBJ2-2
V: TRBV9
DNA: TGTGCCAGCAGCGTAGTAGGGGGGCCCGGGGAGCTGTTTTTT
CDR3: CASSVVGGPGELFF

size: many
D: TRBD1
J: TRBJ2-7
V: TRBV2
DNA: TGTGCCAGCAGTGTAGCCCGGGACAGGATCTCCTACGAGCAGTACTTC
CDR3: CASSVARDRISYEQYF

size: many
D: TRBD1
J: TRBJ1-1
V: TRBV20-1
DNA: TGCAGTGCTGAAGGGACAGGGGGAATGAACACTGAAGCTTTCTTT
CDR3: CSAEGTGGMNTEAFF

size: few
D: TRBD1
J: TRBJ1-1
V: TRBV10-3
DNA: TGTGCCATCAGCACTCCGGGACAGGGGAACACTGAAGCTTTCTTT
CDR3: CAISTPGQGNTEAFF

size: few
D: TRBD2
J: TRBJ2-1
V: TRBV29-1
DNA: TGCAGCGGGGACCTAGCGGGCCCTACCAATGAGCAGTTCTTC
CDR3: CSGDLAGPTNEQFF

size: few
D: NA
J: TRBJ2-6
V: TRBV7-9
DNA: TGTGCCAGCAGCCTTAAGGCTGGGGCCAACGTCCTGACTTTC
CDR3: CASSLKAGANVLTF

size: many
D: TRBD1
J: TRBJ1-4
V: TRBV11-2
DNA: TGTGCCAGCAGCTCTCTGAAGGGGGCGGGGGAAAAACTGTTTTTT
CDR3: CASSSLKGAGEKLFF